Shown below are 18 T cell receptor beta chains from a single sample sequenced in a study of Ad26.COV2.S vaccination and SARS-CoV-2 variants. Data came from immunoSEQ multiplex PCR; TCRdb stores just in-frame clones and leaves some out. The repertoire has about 350,000 clones, 88% of them found once; the top ten carry about 6.4%. Treatment here: about 20 received Ad26.COV2.S at low or high dose, single or two shots; about 5 received placebo; per-sample allocation not given. Sampling was performed 63 days after the first vaccine or placebo injection. This material consisted of peripheral blood, taken in a trial of Ad26.COV2.S vaccine versus placebo. The receptors were gathered from a person aged 18 to 59 who received the Ad26.COV2.S COVID-19 vaccine or a placebo.

The V call is TRBV19, the J call TRBJ2-1, with D possibly matching TRBD2 (5 bases). The CDR3 extends over 13 amino acids. Germline assignment: CDR1 LNHDA and CDR2 SQIVND (reference sequence). V was cut by 9 bases and J by 3 bases, with 12 bases left in between. The CDR3 is CASIGLDYNEQFF. The CDR3 DNA follows: TGTGCCAGCATAGGACTGGACTACAATGAGCAGTTCTTC. The entire variable domain, with the rest obtained from reference TRBV19 and TRBJ2-1, is as follows: DGGITQSPKYLFRKEGQNVTLSCEQNLNHDAMYWYRQDPGQGLRLIYYSQIVNDFQKGDIAEGYSVSREKKESFPLTVTSAQKNPTAFYLCASIGLDYNEQFFGPGTRLTVL.

The rearrangement uses TRBV5-4 and TRBJ1-3, with a weak D call TRBD1 (6 bases). V lost 1 base, J lost 0 bases, and 11 bases lay in between. The CDR3 has 16 residues. Germline CDR1 SGHNT, CDR2 YYREEE (reference sequence). The CDR3 DNA reads as TGTGCCAGCAGCTTGACAGGGAAGAGCTCTGGAAACACCATATATTTT. Translating gives CASSLTGKSSGNTIYF.

This chain connects TRBV2 to TRBJ2-7; 8 nucleotides line up with TRBD2. This CDR3 contains 13 residues. The V gene end was trimmed by 8 bases and the J gene end by 4 bases; junction bases not matched to a gene: 7. Germline CDR1 SNHLY, CDR2 FYNNEI. CDR3 sequence reads: CASSGGGRYEQYF. The CDR3 DNA sequence: TGTGCCAGCTCTGGCGGGGGGAGATACGAGCAGTACTTC.

The chain uses TRBV29-1 and TRBJ1-2; a weak D match, TRBD1 (5 bases). CDR1 and CDR2 from the germline V gene are SQVTM and ANQGSEA. The CDR3 contains 13 residues. The V gene lost 2 bases and the J gene lost 4 bases, with 11 bases spanning the gap. The CDR3 nucleotides read TGCAGCGTTGAAAGGGGCACAGCCTATGGCTACACCTTC. It codes for CSVERGTAYGYTF. Combining the CDR3 with reference TRBV29-1 and TRBJ1-2 gives the whole variable domain SAVISQKPSRDICQRGTSLTIQCQVDSQVTMMFWYRQQPGQSLTLIATANQGSEATYESGFVIDKFPISRPNLTFSTLTVSNMSPEDSSIYLCSVERGTAYGYTFGSGTRLTVV.

The chain uses TRBV11-3 and TRBJ1-1, with 9 bases that match TRBD1. This CDR3 contains 13 residues. Trimming at V came to 4 bases and at J to 5 bases, leaving 2 bases not matched to a gene. CDR1 is SGHNT, CDR2 YENEEA, per germline. CDR3 DNA: TGTGCCAGCAGCTGGACAGGGGTTACTGAAGCTTTCTTT. Translating it yields CASSWTGVTEAFF.

The rearrangement joins TRBV9 to TRBJ2-7, with a weak D call TRBD1 (6 bases). The V end was cut by 3 bases, the J end by 2 bases, with 12 bases between. CDR3 length: 14 amino acids. Germline CDR1 is SGDLS and CDR2 is YYNGEE. CDR3 in amino acids: CASSAHRAAYEQYF. The CDR3 DNA sequence: TGTGCCAGCAGCGCGCACAGGGCTGCCTACGAGCAGTACTTC.

The rearrangement links TRBV7-2 to TRBJ2-7; 10 positions agree with TRBD2. The CDR3 consists of 15 residues. Germline V gene lookup returns CDR1 SGHTA and CDR2 FQGNSA. Losses at the gene ends were 11 bases for V and 0 bases for J; bases not matched to a gene: 10. The DNA of the CDR3 is TGTGCCGGAGGGGTAGCGGGGGGCAGCTCCTACGAGCAGTACTTC. It yields the protein CAGGVAGGSSYEQYF.

The rearrangement links TRBV6-5 to TRBJ2-7; possibly TRBD1 for D (5 bases). This CDR3 comprises 14 residues. The V and J ends lost 8 bases and 2 bases respectively, with 16 bases between them. Germline V gene data show CDR1 as MNHEY and CDR2 as SVGAGI. The CDR3 DNA reads TGTGCCAGCCGAAGAACGGCAGGGCCCTACGAGCAGTACTTC. Amino acids: CASRRTAGPYEQYF.

This sequence joins TRBV7-3 and TRBJ2-2; D is possibly TRBD2 (6 bases). The germline CDR1 and CDR2 sequences are SGHTA and FQGTGA. V shed 6 bases and J shed 5 bases, with 13 bases lying between them. The CDR3 consists of 14 residues. Here the CDR3 reads CASSSPGGTGELFF. In DNA form, the CDR3 reads TGTGCCAGCAGTTCGCCCGGGGGAACCGGGGAGCTGTTTTTT.

The chain couples TRBV19 to TRBJ2-3, with 10 bases lining up with TRBD2. This CDR3 is 14 amino acids long. V was clipped by 4 bases and J by 7 bases; unmatched bases: 5. CDR1 is LNHDA and CDR2 is SQIVND in the germline V gene (reference sequence). The CDR3: CASSKASGGYTQYF. The CDR3 region has the DNA TGTGCCAGTAGTAAAGCTAGCGGGGGTTATACGCAGTATTTT.

The chain links TRBV5-6 to TRBJ1-6; possible D gene TRBD1, 5 bases. From germline, CDR1 is SGHDT and CDR2 YYEEEE. Trimming cost V 1 base and J 7 bases, with 15 bases left between them. The CDR3 extends over 16 amino acids. CDR3 nucleotides: TGTGCCAGCAGCTTGAGGGGTAGGTGGCCCAATTCACCCCTCCACTTT. This translates into CASSLRGRWPNSPLHF.

The chain is built from TRBV30 and TRBJ1-6, with D hard to call. V gave up 1 base and J gave up 10 bases, with 11 bases separating them. CDR1 is GTSNPN, CDR2 SVGIG, per germline (reference sequence). The CDR3 has 13 residues. The CDR3 nucleotides read TGTGCCTGGAGTGGGAGGAGAGGGTCACCCCTCCACTTT. It specifies CAWSGRRGSPLHF.

V usage is TRBV18 and J usage is TRBJ2-2; 12 nucleotides agree with TRBD2. Germline V lookup: CDR1 KGHSH, CDR2 LQKENI. The CDR3 is 18 residues long. The trim removed 1 base at V and 5 bases at J, leaving 8 bases unmatched. CDR3 bases: TGTGCCAGCTCACCACGTCGACTAGCGGGAGTAAATACCGGGGAGCTGTTTTTT. Translating it yields CASSPRRLAGVNTGELFF.

The chain has TRBV3-1 (or the pseudogene TRBV3-2) and TRBJ2-2; the match to TRBD2 covers 11 bases. The V gene's germline CDR1 is LGHDT and CDR2 YNNKEL (reference sequence). The CDR3 is 19 residues long. Trimming at V came to 0 bases and at J to 5 bases, leaving 11 bases not matched to a gene. The CDR3 region is CASSQERPTSGGYTGELFF. The CDR3 DNA reads as TGTGCCAGCAGCCAAGAAAGGCCCACTAGCGGGGGTTATACCGGGGAGCTGTTTTTT.

The chain links TRBV29-1 to TRBJ1-1; D gene ambiguous. Germline CDR1 SQVTM, CDR2 ANQGSEA. The V end was cut by 4 bases, the J end by 0 bases, with 9 bases between. The CDR3 loop spans 13 amino acids. For the CDR3, the DNA is TGCAGCGTTGTGTGGCGGCTGAACACTGAAGCTTTCTTT. This gives the protein CSVVWRLNTEAFF.

This sequence joins TRBV28 and TRBJ2-1; 9 bases are shared with TRBD2. J gave up 0 bases and V 3 bases, and 0 bases lay outside the gene matches. The CDR3 consists of 15 residues. CDR1 is MDHEN and CDR2 is SYDVKM in the germline V gene. CDR3 DNA: TGTGCCAGCAGTTTTAGCGGGAGCTCCTACAATGAGCAGTTCTTC. The encoded protein is CASSFSGSSYNEQFF.

On this clone itself: At one end, the junction sequence differs from germline, possibly due to a read error. This sequence joins TRBV27 and TRBJ2-7; D is uncertain. Germline loops: CDR1 MNHEY, CDR2 SMNVEV (reference sequence). CDR3 length: 11 residues. CDR3 protein: CATSFGYEQYF. The DNA for the CDR3 is TGTGCCACCAGTTTCGGCTACGAGCAGTACTTC.

This clone was seen a single time. This chain uses TRBV6-2 or TRBV6-3 with TRBJ1-4; D not certain. CDR1 and CDR2 from the germline V gene are MNHEY and SVGEGT. Trimming removed 0 bases at V and 0 bases at J, with 17 bases between. The CDR3 consists of 19 residues. CDR3 coding DNA: TGTGCCAGCAGTTACTCCGGACTTTGGCCCACTGCAACTAATGAAAAACTGTTTTTT. It translates to CASSYSGLWPTATNEKLFF.